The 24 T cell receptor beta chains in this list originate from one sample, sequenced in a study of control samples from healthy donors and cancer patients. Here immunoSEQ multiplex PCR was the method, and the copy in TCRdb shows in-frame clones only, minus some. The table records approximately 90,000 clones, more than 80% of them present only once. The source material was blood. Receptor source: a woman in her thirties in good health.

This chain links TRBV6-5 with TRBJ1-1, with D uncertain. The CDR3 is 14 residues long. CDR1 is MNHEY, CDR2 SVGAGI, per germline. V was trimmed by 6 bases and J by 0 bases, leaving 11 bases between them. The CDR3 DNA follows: TGTGCCAGCAGGCTGGAGTTCATGAACACTGAAGCTTTCTTT. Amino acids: CASRLEFMNTEAFF.

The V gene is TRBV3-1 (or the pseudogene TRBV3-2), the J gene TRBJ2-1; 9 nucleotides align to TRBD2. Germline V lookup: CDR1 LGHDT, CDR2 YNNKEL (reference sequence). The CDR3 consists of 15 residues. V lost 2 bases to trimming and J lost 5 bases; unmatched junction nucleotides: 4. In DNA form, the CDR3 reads TGTGCCAGCAGCCAAAGGTCTAGCGGGGACAATGAGCAGTTCTTC. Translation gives CASSQRSSGDNEQFF.

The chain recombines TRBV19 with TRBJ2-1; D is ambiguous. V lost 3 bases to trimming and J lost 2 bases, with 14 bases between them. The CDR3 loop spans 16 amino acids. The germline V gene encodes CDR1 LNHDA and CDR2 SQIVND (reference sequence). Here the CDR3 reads CASSIASAPPYNEQFF. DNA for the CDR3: TGTGCCAGTAGTATTGCGTCAGCTCCCCCCTACAATGAGCAGTTCTTC.

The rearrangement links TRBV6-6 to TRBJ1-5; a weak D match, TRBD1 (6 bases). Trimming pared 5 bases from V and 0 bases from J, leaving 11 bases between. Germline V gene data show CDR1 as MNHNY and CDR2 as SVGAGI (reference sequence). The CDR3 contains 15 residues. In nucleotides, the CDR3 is TGTGCCAGCAGTGCATGGGACAATAGCAATCAGCCCCAGCATTTT. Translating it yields CASSAWDNSNQPQHF.

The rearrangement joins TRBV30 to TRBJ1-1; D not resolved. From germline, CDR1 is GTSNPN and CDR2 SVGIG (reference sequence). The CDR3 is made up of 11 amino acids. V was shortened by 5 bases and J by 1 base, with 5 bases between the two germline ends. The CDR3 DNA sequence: TGTGCCTGGTTGGGGAACACTGAAGCTTTCTTT. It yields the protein CAWLGNTEAFF.

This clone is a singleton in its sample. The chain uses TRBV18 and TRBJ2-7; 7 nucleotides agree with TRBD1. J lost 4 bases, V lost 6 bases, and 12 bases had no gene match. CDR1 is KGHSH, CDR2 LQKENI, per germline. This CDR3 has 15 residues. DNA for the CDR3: TGTGCCAGCTCCCCCAACAGGGGCGGGCGGTACGAGCAGTACTTC. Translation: CASSPNRGGRYEQYF. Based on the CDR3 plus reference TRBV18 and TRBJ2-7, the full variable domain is NAGVMQNPRHLVRRRGQEARLRCSPMKGHSHVYWYRQLPEEGLKFMVYLQKENIIDESGMPKERFSAEFPKEGPSILRIQQVVRGDSAAYFCASSPNRGGRYEQYFGPGTRLTVT.

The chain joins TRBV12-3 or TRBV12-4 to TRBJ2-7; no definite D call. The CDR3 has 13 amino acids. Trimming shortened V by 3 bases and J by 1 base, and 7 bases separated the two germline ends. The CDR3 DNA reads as TGTGCCAGCAGTTTGGGCGTTTCCTACGAGCAGTACTTC. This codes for CASSLGVSYEQYF.

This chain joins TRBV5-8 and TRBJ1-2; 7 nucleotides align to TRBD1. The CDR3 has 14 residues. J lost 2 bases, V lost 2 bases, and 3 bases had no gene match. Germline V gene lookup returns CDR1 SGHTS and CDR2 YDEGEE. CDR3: CASSLVGQNYGYTF. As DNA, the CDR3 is TGTGCCAGCAGCTTAGTGGGACAGAACTATGGCTACACCTTC.

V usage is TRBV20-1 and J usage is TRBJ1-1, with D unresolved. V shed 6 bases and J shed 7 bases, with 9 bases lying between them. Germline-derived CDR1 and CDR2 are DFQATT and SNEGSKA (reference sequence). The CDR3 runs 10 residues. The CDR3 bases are TGCAGTGCGCCTCGTAGTGAAGCTTTCTTT. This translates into CSAPRSEAFF.

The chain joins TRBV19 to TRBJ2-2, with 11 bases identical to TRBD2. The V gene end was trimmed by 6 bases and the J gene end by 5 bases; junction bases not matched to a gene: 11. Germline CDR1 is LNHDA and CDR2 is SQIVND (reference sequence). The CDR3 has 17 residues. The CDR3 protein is CASSPLAGVIRTGELFF. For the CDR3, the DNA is TGTGCCAGTAGCCCACTAGCGGGAGTCATCAGGACCGGGGAGCTGTTTTTT.

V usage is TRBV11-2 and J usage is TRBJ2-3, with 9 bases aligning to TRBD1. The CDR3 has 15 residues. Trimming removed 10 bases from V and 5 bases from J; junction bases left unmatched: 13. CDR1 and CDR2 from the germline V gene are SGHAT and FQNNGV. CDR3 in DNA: TGTGCCACTGATTCTCGGGGACAGGGACAAGATACGCAGTATTTT. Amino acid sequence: CATDSRGQGQDTQYF.

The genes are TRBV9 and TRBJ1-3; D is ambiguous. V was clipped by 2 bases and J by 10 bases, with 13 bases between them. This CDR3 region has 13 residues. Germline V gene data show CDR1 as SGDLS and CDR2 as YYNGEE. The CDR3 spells CASSVGKGATIYF. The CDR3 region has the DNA TGTGCCAGCAGCGTTGGGAAGGGTGCGACCATATATTTT.

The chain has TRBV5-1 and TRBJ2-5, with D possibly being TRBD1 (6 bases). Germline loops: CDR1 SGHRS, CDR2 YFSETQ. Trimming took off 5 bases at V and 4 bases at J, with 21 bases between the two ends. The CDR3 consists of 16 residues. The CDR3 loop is CASRLQPGQGLETQYF. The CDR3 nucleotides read TGCGCCAGCAGACTTCAGCCGGGACAAGGTCTAGAGACCCAGTACTTC.

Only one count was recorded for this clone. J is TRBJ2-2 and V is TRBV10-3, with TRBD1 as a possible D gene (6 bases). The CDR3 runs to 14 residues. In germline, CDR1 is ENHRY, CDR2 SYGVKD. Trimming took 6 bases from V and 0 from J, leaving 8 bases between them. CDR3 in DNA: TGTGCCATCAGAGAGGGGGCGAACACCGGGGAGCTGTTTTTT. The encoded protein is CAIREGANTGELFF.

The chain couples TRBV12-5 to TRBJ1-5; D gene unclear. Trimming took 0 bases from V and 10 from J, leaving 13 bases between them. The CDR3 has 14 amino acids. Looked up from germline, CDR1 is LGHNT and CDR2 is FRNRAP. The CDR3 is CASGLVSLGDPQHF. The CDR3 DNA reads TGTGCTAGTGGTTTGGTTTCGTTGGGCGATCCCCAGCATTTT.

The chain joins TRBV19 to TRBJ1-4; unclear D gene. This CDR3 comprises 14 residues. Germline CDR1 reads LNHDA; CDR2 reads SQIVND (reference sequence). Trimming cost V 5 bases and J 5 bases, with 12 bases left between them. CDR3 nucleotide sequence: TGTGCCAGTAGTGCATTGGTTGGGAATGAAAAACTGTTTTTT. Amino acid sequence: CASSALVGNEKLFF. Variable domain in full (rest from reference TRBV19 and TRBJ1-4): DGGITQSPKYLFRKEGQNVTLSCEQNLNHDAMYWYRQDPGQGLRLIYYSQIVNDFQKGDIAEGYSVSREKKESFPLTVTSAQKNPTAFYLCASSALVGNEKLFFGSGTQLSVL.

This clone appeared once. The CDR3 sequence: CASSDLGFPSNQPQHF. CDR3 DNA: TGTGCCAGTAGCGACCTAGGGTTCCCGAGCAATCAGCCCCAGCATTTT. The V call is TRBV19, the J call TRBJ1-5, with no clear D. The V end was cut by 6 bases, the J end by 1 base, with 16 bases between. This CDR3 has 16 residues. Germline CDR1 LNHDA, CDR2 SQIVND (reference sequence). Together with reference TRBV19 and TRBJ1-5, the CDR3 gives the full variable domain: DGGITQSPKYLFRKEGQNVTLSCEQNLNHDAMYWYRQDPGQGLRLIYYSQIVNDFQKGDIAEGYSVSREKKESFPLTVTSAQKNPTAFYLCASSDLGFPSNQPQHFGDGTRLSIL.

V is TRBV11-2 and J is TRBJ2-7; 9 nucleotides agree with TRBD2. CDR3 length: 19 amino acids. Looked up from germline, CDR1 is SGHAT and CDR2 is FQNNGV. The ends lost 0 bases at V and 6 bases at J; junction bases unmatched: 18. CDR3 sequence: CASSLDFWRGGSSSVEQYF. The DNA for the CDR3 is TGTGCCAGCAGCTTAGATTTTTGGCGGGGGGGATCCTCCTCTGTCGAGCAGTACTTC.

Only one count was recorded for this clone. The CDR3, as DNA: TGTGCCAGCAGCTTAGCCCAGGGATTGGGGATTCAGTACTTC. Its translation: CASSLAQGLGIQYF. The chain carries TRBV13 and TRBJ2-4; possibly TRBD1 for D (5 bases). This CDR3 spans 14 amino acids. Looked up from germline, CDR1 is PRHDT and CDR2 is FYEKMQ (reference sequence). The V end was cut by 1 base, the J end by 10 bases, with 14 bases between.

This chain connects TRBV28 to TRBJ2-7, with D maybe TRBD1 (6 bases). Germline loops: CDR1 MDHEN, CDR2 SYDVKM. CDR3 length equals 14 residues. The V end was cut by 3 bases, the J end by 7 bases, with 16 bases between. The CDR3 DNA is TGTGCCAGCAGTTTCTTTGACATGAGGGGGGAGCAGTACTTC. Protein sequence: CASSFFDMRGEQYF.

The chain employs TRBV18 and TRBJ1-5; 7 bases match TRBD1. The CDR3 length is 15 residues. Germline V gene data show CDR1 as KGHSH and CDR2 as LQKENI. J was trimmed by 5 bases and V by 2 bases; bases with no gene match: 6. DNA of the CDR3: TGTGCCAGCTCACCAAGGAAAACAGGGGATCAGCCCCAGCATTTT. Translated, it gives CASSPRKTGDQPQHF.

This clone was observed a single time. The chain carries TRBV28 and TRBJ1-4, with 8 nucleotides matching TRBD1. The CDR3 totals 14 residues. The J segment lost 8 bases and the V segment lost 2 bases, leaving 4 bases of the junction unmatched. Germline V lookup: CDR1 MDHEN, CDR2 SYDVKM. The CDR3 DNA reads TGTGCCAGCAGTTTAAGGACAGGGCACGAAAAACTGTTTTTT. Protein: CASSLRTGHEKLFF.

In DNA form, the CDR3 reads TGTGCCAGCAGCCAAGAGCCGAGGACTAGCGGACTCCAAGAGACCCAGTACTTC. It encodes CASSQEPRTSGLQETQYF. The chain recombines TRBV3-1 (or the pseudogene TRBV3-2) with TRBJ2-5; 10 positions agree with TRBD2. The ends lost 0 bases at V and 1 base at J; junction bases unmatched: 8. CDR1 and CDR2 (germline): LGHDT, YNNKEL (reference sequence). This CDR3 comprises 18 residues.

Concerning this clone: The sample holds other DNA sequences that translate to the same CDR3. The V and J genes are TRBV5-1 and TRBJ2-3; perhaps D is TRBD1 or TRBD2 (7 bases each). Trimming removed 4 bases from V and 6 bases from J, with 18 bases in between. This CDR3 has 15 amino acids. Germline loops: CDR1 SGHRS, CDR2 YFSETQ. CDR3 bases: TGCGCCAGCAGCCTCAGGGGGGGGCAAGGCGATACGCAGTATTTT. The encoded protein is CASSLRGGQGDTQYF.